These 24 T cell receptor beta chains were sequenced from one sample in a study of T cell responses to AZD1222 COVID-19 vaccine. Some clones are missing from TCRdb's copy, which holds only in-frame ones; the method was immunoSEQ multiplex PCR. The sample has fewer than 180,000 clones, 80% to 95% seen once. Sample: peripheral blood, taken 28 days after the second AZD1222 dose. These TCRs come from an adult who received the AZD1222 COVID-19 vaccine.

V gene TRBV14 combines with J gene TRBJ2-7, with TRBD1 matching 12 bases. The CDR3 is 15 amino acids. Trimming took 4 bases from V and 3 from J; bases not matched to a gene: 4. From germline, CDR1 is SGHDN and CDR2 FVKESK. The CDR3 here is CASSLGQGAIYEQYF. The CDR3 DNA reads as TGTGCCAGCAGCCTGGGACAGGGGGCTATCTACGAGCAGTACTTC.

This clone was observed once. The genes are TRBV24-1 and TRBJ2-1; D call uncertain. V lost 3 bases and J 3 bases, leaving 5 bases between the germline ends. Looked up from germline, CDR1 is KGHDR and CDR2 is SFDVKD. This CDR3 spans 13 amino acids. Here the CDR3 reads CATSDQGYNEQFF. CDR3 nucleotide sequence: TGTGCCACCAGTGATCAAGGCTACAATGAGCAGTTCTTC.

This sequence joins TRBV15 and TRBJ2-3; no reliable D call. The CDR3 consists of 16 residues. CDR1 LNHNV and CDR2 YYDKDF come from the germline V gene (reference sequence). Deletions cut 0 bases from V and 0 bases from J, with 10 bases between. CDR3 sequence (DNA): TGTGCCACCAGCAGAGAGGCGTGGGGAAGCACAGATACGCAGTATTTT. It translates to CATSREAWGSTDTQYF.

The chain is built from TRBV30 and TRBJ1-4, with D perhaps TRBD1 (6 bases). The CDR3 totals 12 residues. CDR1 GTSNPN and CDR2 SVGIG come from the germline V gene (reference sequence). V lost 4 bases, J lost 6 bases, and 9 bases lay in between. The CDR3 spells CAWTGVDEKLFF. The CDR3 bases are TGTGCCTGGACAGGGGTGGATGAAAAACTGTTTTTT.

J is TRBJ2-5 and V is TRBV5-1, with D perhaps matching TRBD1 or TRBD2 (5 bases each). Germline loops: CDR1 SGHRS, CDR2 YFSETQ. Trimming left V 0 bases short and J 1 base short, with 7 bases between. The CDR3 extends over 14 amino acids. The DNA for the CDR3 is TGCGCCAGCAGCTTGGGGGGGTTCCAAGAGACCCAGTACTTC. It encodes CASSLGGFQETQYF.

The chain carries TRBV30 and TRBJ1-1, with a weak D call TRBD1 (6 bases). The CDR3 is made up of 13 amino acids. Germline V lookup: CDR1 GTSNPN, CDR2 SVGIG (reference sequence). Trimming shortened V by 1 base and J by 4 bases, and 10 bases separated the two germline ends. DNA for the CDR3: TGTGCCTGGAGTGACAGGGAGGGCACTGAAGCTTTCTTT. Protein sequence: CAWSDREGTEAFF.

This clone has just a few counts. V and J are TRBV6-5 and TRBJ1-1, with TRBD1 matching 8 bases. Germline-derived CDR1 and CDR2 are MNHEY and SVGAGI. The CDR3 consists of 14 residues. Trimming cost V 7 bases and J 3 bases; bases outside gene matches: 7. DNA for the CDR3: TGTGCCAGCACCGAGACAGGGGACCACACTGAAGCTTTCTTT. Amino acid sequence: CASTETGDHTEAFF.

This clone was counted a single time. The chain has TRBV28 and TRBJ1-5; D gene ambiguous. Germline CDR1 and CDR2: MDHEN and SYDVKM. CDR3 length: 12 residues. The V and J ends lost 9 bases and 4 bases respectively, with 10 bases between them. For the CDR3, the DNA is TGTGCCAGTCTCGAAGGAAATCAGCCCCAGCATTTT. Amino acid sequence: CASLEGNQPQHF.

The count of this clone is one. V usage is TRBV2 and J usage is TRBJ2-6, with TRBD2 identical over 7 bases. This CDR3 region has 15 residues. Germline CDR1 SNHLY, CDR2 FYNNEI. The V gene end was trimmed by 7 bases and the J gene end by 0 bases; junction bases not matched to a gene: 3. Written as DNA, the CDR3 is TGTGCCAGCATGGGAGGGATCTCTGGGGCCAACGTCCTGACTTTC. It is translated as CASMGGISGANVLTF.

The rearrangement uses TRBV27 and TRBJ1-2; tentatively, D is TRBD1 (5 bases). Per the germline V gene, CDR1 is MNHEY and CDR2 is SMNVEV (reference sequence). V dropped 3 bases and J dropped 7 bases, with 21 bases sitting between them. This CDR3 is built from 16 residues. The CDR3, as DNA: TGTGCCAGCAGTTTGGGGAGACTCCAGGGTCTGGGTGGCTACACCTTC. Translation gives CASSLGRLQGLGGYTF.

The rearrangement joins TRBV30 to TRBJ1-5; 7 positions match TRBD1. Losses at the gene ends were 4 bases for V and 1 base for J; bases not matched to a gene: 4. CDR1 is GTSNPN and CDR2 is SVGIG in the germline V gene (reference sequence). The CDR3 contains 14 residues. Here the CDR3 DNA reads TGTGCCTGGAATAAACAGGGGAGCAATCAGCCCCAGCATTTT. This sequence encodes CAWNKQGSNQPQHF.

Regarding this clone: This sample includes further DNA sequences coding for the same CDR3. The DNA of the CDR3 is TGTGCCAGCAGCTCCAAGAACACTGAAGCTTTCTTT. Its translation: CASSSKNTEAFF. The chain combines TRBV7-9 with TRBJ1-1, with D uncertain. Germline V gives CDR1 SEHNR, CDR2 FQNEAQ (reference sequence). V lost 4 bases, J lost 1 base, and 4 bases lay in between. This CDR3 has 12 residues. The complete variable domain, with remaining parts taken from reference TRBV7-9 and TRBJ1-1, reads DTGVSQNPRHKITKRGQNVTFRCDPISEHNRLYWYRQTLGQGPEFLTYFQNEAQLEKSRLLSDRFSAERPKGSFSTLEIQRTEQGDSAMYLCASSSKNTEAFFGQGTRLTVV.

The chain has TRBV27 and TRBJ2-2; 10 positions match TRBD2. The CDR3 extends over 16 amino acids. The germline CDR1 and CDR2 sequences are MNHEY and SMNVEV (reference sequence). V lost 2 bases to trimming and J lost 6 bases; unmatched junction nucleotides: 6. CDR3 sequence reads: CASSLRAGGPSGELFF. The CDR3, as DNA: TGTGCCAGCAGTTTAAGAGCGGGAGGGCCTTCCGGGGAGCTGTTTTTT.

The CDR3 loop is CSVDKPAGVGDTQYF. The CDR3 bases are TGCAGCGTTGACAAGCCAGCGGGAGTCGGAGATACGCAGTATTTT. V usage is TRBV29-1 and J usage is TRBJ2-3; TRBD2 matches at 8 bases. The V segment lost 3 bases and the J segment 5 bases; nucleotides outside the gene matches: 10. The CDR3 is made up of 15 amino acids. Germline V gives CDR1 SQVTM, CDR2 ANQGSEA.

The chain combines TRBV7-9 with TRBJ2-1; D not certain. The CDR3 has 15 residues. Germline CDR1 SEHNR, CDR2 FQNEAQ (reference sequence). V gave up 1 base and J gave up 2 bases, with 9 bases separating them. Here the CDR3 DNA reads TGTGCCAGCAGCTTAGACGTAGGGCCCTACAATGAGCAGTTCTTC. Translation gives CASSLDVGPYNEQFF.

V usage is TRBV5-4 and J usage is TRBJ2-6, with 7 bases fitting TRBD1. The CDR3 contains 15 residues. Germline V gene data show CDR1 as SGHNT and CDR2 as YYREEE (reference sequence). The V segment lost 4 bases and the J segment 4 bases; nucleotides outside the gene matches: 5. CDR3 in DNA: TGTGCCAGCAGCCCACAGGGGTCCGGGGCCAACGTCCTGACTTTC. The encoded protein is CASSPQGSGANVLTF.

The V and J genes are TRBV6-4 and TRBJ2-1; 13 positions agree with TRBD2. Looked up from germline, CDR1 is MRHNA and CDR2 is SNTAGT. Germline trimming cut 4 bases from V and 5 bases from J; bases unmatched to any gene: 8. The CDR3 length is 17 residues. DNA of the CDR3: TGTGCCAGCAGTGGGACTAGCGGGAGCTCCAGGGACAATGAGCAGTTCTTC. This gives the protein CASSGTSGSSRDNEQFF.

The rearrangement links TRBV6-2 or TRBV6-3 to TRBJ2-2; 11 bases agree with TRBD2. Germline assignment: CDR1 MNHEY and CDR2 SVGEGT. The V gene end was trimmed by 0 bases and the J gene end by 7 bases; junction bases not matched to a gene: 13. This CDR3 has 19 amino acids. Here the CDR3 reads CASSYSSATSGTRGGELFF. Written as DNA, the CDR3 is TGTGCCAGCAGTTACTCGAGCGCGACTAGCGGGACGCGGGGCGGGGAGCTGTTTTTT.

This chain joins TRBV7-8 and TRBJ1-1, with TRBD1 as a possible D gene (5 bases). The CDR3 sequence is 16 residues long. Germline CDR1 SGHVS, CDR2 FQNEAQ. Trimming took 2 bases from V and 4 from J, leaving 17 bases between them. The DNA for the CDR3 is TGTGCCAGCAGCTTAAAGGGACTCAAAGGTGCCACTGAAGCTTTCTTT. This codes for CASSLKGLKGATEAFF.

V usage is TRBV7-8 and J usage is TRBJ2-1, with unresolved D. Trimming removed 0 bases from V and 1 base from J, with 7 bases in between. The CDR3 covers 15 residues. In germline, CDR1 is SGHVS, CDR2 FQNEAQ. The CDR3 region is CASSLAANSYNEQFF. The CDR3 DNA reads TGTGCCAGCAGCTTAGCAGCGAATTCCTACAATGAGCAGTTCTTC.

This chain links TRBV12-5 with TRBJ2-1; D remains unclear. CDR1 and CDR2 from the germline V gene are LGHNT and FRNRAP. There are 13 residues in the CDR3. Trimming pared 3 bases from V and 2 bases from J, leaving 5 bases between. CDR3 loop: CASGLDTYNEQFF. The CDR3 DNA is TGTGCTAGTGGTTTAGACACCTACAATGAGCAGTTCTTC.

The chain is built from TRBV7-9 and TRBJ1-3; D is perhaps TRBD1 (5 bases). Per germline, CDR1 SEHNR and CDR2 FQNEAQ (reference sequence). The CDR3 consists of 14 residues. Trimming removed 8 bases at V and 7 bases at J, with 18 bases between. This CDR3 reads CASEFGGAHNTIYF. In DNA form, the CDR3 reads TGTGCCAGCGAATTTGGCGGGGCTCATAACACCATATATTTT.

The rearrangement joins TRBV24-1 to TRBJ1-1; no definite D call. Looked up from germline, CDR1 is KGHDR and CDR2 is SFDVKD. The CDR3 covers 14 residues. Deletions cut 1 base from V and 4 bases from J, with 9 bases between. CDR3 coding DNA: TGTGCCACCAGTGATTTTGGAGGGAGCACTGAAGCTTTCTTT. It specifies CATSDFGGSTEAFF.

This chain uses TRBV18 with TRBJ2-1; a possible D gene is TRBD2 (6 bases). The CDR3 extends over 16 amino acids. The germline V gene has CDR1 KGHSH and CDR2 LQKENI. Deletions cut 0 bases from V and 5 bases from J, with 14 bases between. The CDR3: CASSPPTGEGNNEQFF. DNA of the CDR3: TGTGCCAGCTCACCACCGACGGGAGAAGGAAACAATGAGCAGTTCTTC.